A selection of T cell receptor beta chains follows, all from one sample in a study of T cell changes during pregnancy in multiple sclerosis. Method: immunoSEQ multiplex PCR; TCRdb's copy keeps in-frame clones and lacks some. Counted here are tens of thousands of clones, around 90% occurring once; the ten biggest clones make up around 2%. The source was peripheral blood, collected in the first trimester of pregnancy. The receptors stem from a female donor in good health, enrolled as a control in a pregnancy study. The CDR3 runs from the conserved cysteine through the conserved F or W. The D gene is left open where the match is weak. Rows give clone size only sometimes, using once, few, many, or a class for an expanded clone.

D	size	V	J	CDR3	DNA
-	-	TRBV10-2	TRBJ1-1	CASSQGDTEAFF	TGCGCCAGCAGTCAGGGTGACACTGAAGCTTTCTTT
TRBD1	-	TRBV15	TRBJ1-2	CATRLGGDPYGYTF	TGTGCCACCAGACTAGGGGGCGACCCCTATGGCTACACCTTC
-	-	TRBV4-2	TRBJ2-7	CASSQDLSSSHEQYF	TGTGCCAGCAGCCAAGATTTGTCTAGCTCGCACGAGCAGTACTTC
-	-	TRBV6-5	TRBJ1-4	CASRTAGTSNEKLFF	TGTGCCAGCAGAACCGCCGGGACATCTAATGAAAAACTGTTTTTT
TRBD1	once	TRBV2	TRBJ1-1	CASSDGTGGTEAFF	TGTGCCAGCAGTGATGGGACAGGGGGCACTGAAGCTTTCTTT
-	-	TRBV2	TRBJ2-7	CASTRVSHEQYF	TGTGCCAGCACGAGGGTTAGCCACGAGCAGTACTTC
TRBD1	-	TRBV9	TRBJ1-1	CASSVGTGLMNTEAFF	TGTGCCAGCAGCGTGGGGACAGGCCTTATGAACACTGAAGCTTTCTTT
-	-	TRBV19	TRBJ1-1	CASSHFGGRNTEAFF	TGTGCCAGTAGTCACTTCGGGGGTCGGAACACTGAAGCTTTCTTT
-	-	TRBV4-3	TRBJ2-2	CASSQEASRGELFF	TGCGCCAGCAGCCAAGAGGCCTCCAGGGGGGAGCTGTTTTTT
-	-	TRBV7-2	TRBJ1-6	CASSHGVNSPLHF	TGTGCCAGCAGCCACGGGGTCAATTCACCCCTCCACTTT
-	-	TRBV18	TRBJ2-5	CASSRTSAGSETQYF	TGTGCCAGCTCACGAACGTCGGCGGGGAGCGAGACCCAGTACTTC
-	-	TRBV4-3	TRBJ1-1	CASSQVTRANTEAFF	TGCGCCAGCAGCCAAGTAACTAGGGCGAACACTGAAGCTTTCTTT
TRBD1	-	TRBV7-8	TRBJ2-7	CASSSGQGADSYEQYF	TGTGCCAGCAGCTCGGGACAGGGGGCTGATTCCTACGAGCAGTACTTC
TRBD2	once	TRBV19	TRBJ2-1	CASRLDRGGANEQFF	TGTGCCAGCCGGCTGGATCGGGGGGGAGCGAATGAGCAGTTCTTC
-	-	TRBV29-1	TRBJ1-1	CSAKTSEAFF	TGCAGCGCAAAGACATCTGAAGCTTTCTTT
TRBD2	-	TRBV11-1	TRBJ2-3	CASSLPINSGGLNTDTQYF	TGTGCCAGCAGCCTACCGATTAACTCGGGGGGGCTAAACACAGATACGCAGTATTTT
TRBD2	-	TRBV7-2	TRBJ2-1	CASSSGLAGESRFF	TGTGCCAGCAGCTCCGGACTAGCGGGGGAGAGTCGGTTCTTC
TRBD1	once	TRBV4-3	TRBJ1-2	CASSQGGGGYGYTF	TGCGCCAGCAGCCAAGGAGGGGGCGGCTATGGCTACACCTTC
-	-	TRBV7-2	TRBJ2-7	CASSPLLEQYF	TGTGCCAGCAGCCCCCTCCTGGAGCAGTACTTC
TRBD2	-	TRBV5-1	TRBJ2-3	CASSSGLAGGTDTQYF	TGCGCCAGCAGTTCTGGACTAGCGGGGGGCACAGATACGCAGTATTTT
TRBD2	-	TRBV7-9	TRBJ2-3	CASSFDGGGDTQYF	TGTGCCAGCAGCTTCGACGGGGGGGGAGATACGCAGTATTTT
TRBD2	-	TRBV9	TRBJ2-7	CASSPHSGGAEEQYF	TGTGCCAGCAGCCCCCATAGCGGGGGGGCAGAAGAGCAGTACTTC
-	-	TRBV9	TRBJ1-3	CASSVRGAAGNTIYF	TGTGCCAGCAGCGTCCGGGGGGCGGCAGGAAACACCATATATTTT
TRBD1	once	TRBV2	TRBJ2-7	CASSATGYEQYF	TGTGCCAGCAGCGCGACAGGGTACGAGCAGTACTTC
-	once	TRBV7-2	TRBJ1-1	CASSLAKGGNTEAFF	TGTGCCAGCAGCTTAGCGAAGGGAGGGAACACTGAAGCTTTCTTT
TRBD2	-	TRBV5-4	TRBJ2-3	CASSLERGGDTQYF	TGTGCCAGCAGTCTGGAGCGGGGAGGGGATACGCAGTATTTT
-	-	TRBV10-3	TRBJ1-5	CAISDTAPTDQPQHF	TGTGCCATCAGTGATACAGCCCCTACGGATCAGCCCCAGCATTTT
TRBD2	-	TRBV28	TRBJ2-2	CASILRTSGNTGELFF	TGTGCCAGCATCCTAAGGACTAGCGGGAACACCGGGGAGCTGTTTTTT
TRBD1	-	TRBV5-6	TRBJ1-3	CASSSTGYHGGNTIYF	TGTGCCAGCAGCTCGACAGGGTACCACGGGGGAAACACCATATATTTT
-	-	TRBV19	TRBJ1-5	CASSGTGSQPQHF	TGTGCCAGTAGTGGTACAGGGAGTCAGCCCCAGCATTTT
-	-	TRBV4-2	TRBJ1-1	CASSPRSGVALAEAFF	TGTGCCAGCAGCCCTCGATCCGGGGTCGCCCTCGCTGAAGCTTTCTTT
TRBD2	-	TRBV19	TRBJ2-1	CASSIRRLAGGLGYNEQFF	TGTGCCAGTAGTATAAGAAGACTAGCGGGGGGGCTCGGCTACAATGAGCAGTTCTTC
-	-	TRBV4-3	TRBJ2-1	CASSQGLGLLSYNEQFF	TGCGCCAGCAGCCAGGGCCTCGGACTCCTCTCCTACAATGAGCAGTTCTTC
TRBD1	few	TRBV4-3	TRBJ1-6	CASSQGTGGVSPLHF	TGCGCCAGCAGCCAAGGGACAGGGGGGGTGTCACCCCTCCACTTT
-	-	TRBV4-2	TRBJ1-1	CASSHSEGAEAFF	TGTGCCAGCAGCCATAGCGAGGGGGCTGAAGCTTTCTTT
TRBD2	-	TRBV5-8	TRBJ2-1	CASSLGTSGGAMKLEQFF	TGTGCCAGCAGCTTGGGGACTAGCGGGGGGGCGATGAAGCTTGAGCAGTTCTTC
TRBD1	-	TRBV6-5	TRBJ2-7	CASSQLRTGANEQYF	TGTGCCAGCAGTCAGCTCCGGACAGGGGCGAACGAGCAGTACTTC
TRBD2	once	TRBV2	TRBJ2-7	CAFAGRVPYEQYF	TGTGCCTTTGCAGGGAGGGTCCCCTACGAGCAGTACTTC
TRBD2	-	TRBV4-1	TRBJ2-5	CASSPGPGTSRETQYF	TGCGCCAGCAGTCCGGGGCCCGGGACTAGCAGAGAGACCCAGTACTTC
-	-	TRBV19	TRBJ2-7	CASSIEDKSYEQYF	TGTGCCAGTAGTATAGAGGACAAATCCTACGAGCAGTACTTC
-	once	TRBV18	TRBJ2-4	CASSPSPDRLAKNIQYF	TGTGCCAGCTCACCTAGCCCGGATAGATTAGCCAAAAACATTCAGTACTTC
TRBD1	-	TRBV6-5	TRBJ1-4	CASRSWDRATEKLFF	TGTGCCAGCAGATCCTGGGACAGGGCCACTGAAAAACTGTTTTTT
-	-	TRBV6-6	TRBJ1-1	CASSDRTGMGNTEAFF	TGTGCCAGCAGCGATCGAACAGGGATGGGGAACACTGAAGCTTTCTTT
-	-	TRBV7-2	TRBJ1-5	CASSFRQAGPQPQHF	TGTGCCAGCAGCTTTCGACAGGCCGGTCCACAGCCCCAGCATTTT
-	-	TRBV6-5	TRBJ1-4	CASSYGGGINEKLFF	TGTGCCAGCAGTTACGGTGGCGGGATTAATGAAAAACTGTTTTTT
-	-	TRBV29-1	TRBJ2-7	CSVSAGSYEQCF	TGCAGCGTTTCGGCCGGGTCCTACGAGCAGTGCTTC